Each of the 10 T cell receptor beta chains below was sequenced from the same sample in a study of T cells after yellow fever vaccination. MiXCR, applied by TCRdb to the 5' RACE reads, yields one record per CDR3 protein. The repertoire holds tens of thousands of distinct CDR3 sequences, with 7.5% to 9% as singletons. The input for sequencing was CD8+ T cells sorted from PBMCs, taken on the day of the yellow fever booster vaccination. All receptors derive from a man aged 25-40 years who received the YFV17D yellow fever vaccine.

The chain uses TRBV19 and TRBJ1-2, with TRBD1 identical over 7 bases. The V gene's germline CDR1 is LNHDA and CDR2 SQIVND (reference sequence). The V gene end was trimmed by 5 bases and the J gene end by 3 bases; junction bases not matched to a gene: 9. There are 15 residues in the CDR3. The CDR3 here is CASSFPTGRDYGYTF. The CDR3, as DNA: TGTGCCAGTAGTTTCCCGACAGGGAGAGACTATGGCTACACCTTC.

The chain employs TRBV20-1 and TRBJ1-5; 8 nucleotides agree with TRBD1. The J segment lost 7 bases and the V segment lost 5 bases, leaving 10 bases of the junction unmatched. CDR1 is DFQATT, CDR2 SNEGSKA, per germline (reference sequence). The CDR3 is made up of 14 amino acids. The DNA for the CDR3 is TGCAGTGCTTTTGACAGGGGTGGAAACCAGCCCCAGCATTTT. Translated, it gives CSAFDRGGNQPQHF.

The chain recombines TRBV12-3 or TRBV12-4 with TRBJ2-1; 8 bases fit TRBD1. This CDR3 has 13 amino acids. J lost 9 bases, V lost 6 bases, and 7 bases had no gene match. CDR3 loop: CASRLTGDAEQFF. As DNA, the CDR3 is TGTGCCAGCAGGTTGACAGGGGACGCTGAGCAGTTCTTC.

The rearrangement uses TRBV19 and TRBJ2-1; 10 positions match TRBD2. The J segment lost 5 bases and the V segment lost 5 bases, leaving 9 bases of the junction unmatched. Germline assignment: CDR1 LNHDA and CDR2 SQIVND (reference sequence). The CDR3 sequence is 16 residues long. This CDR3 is CASSGWGLANDNEQFF. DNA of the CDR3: TGTGCCAGTAGTGGTTGGGGACTAGCGAATGACAATGAGCAGTTCTTC. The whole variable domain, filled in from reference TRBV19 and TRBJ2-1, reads DGGITQSPKYLFRKEGQNVTLSCEQNLNHDAMYWYRQDPGQGLRLIYYSQIVNDFQKGDIAEGYSVSREKKESFPLTVTSAQKNPTAFYLCASSGWGLANDNEQFFGPGTRLTVL.

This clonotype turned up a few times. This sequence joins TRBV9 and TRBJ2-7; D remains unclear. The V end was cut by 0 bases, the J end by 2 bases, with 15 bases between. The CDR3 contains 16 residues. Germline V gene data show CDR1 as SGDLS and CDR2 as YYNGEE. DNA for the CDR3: TGTGCCAGCAGCGTAGGGTCGGGTTTGACCACCTACGAGCAGTACTTC. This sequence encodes CASSVGSGLTTYEQYF.

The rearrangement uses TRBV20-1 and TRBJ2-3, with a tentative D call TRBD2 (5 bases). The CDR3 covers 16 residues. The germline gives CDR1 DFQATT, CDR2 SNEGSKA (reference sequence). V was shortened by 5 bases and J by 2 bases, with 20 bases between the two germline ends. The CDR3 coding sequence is TGCAGTGCTCCTGAGGGAGCTCTGCGGGCCACAGATACGCAGTATTTT. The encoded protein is CSAPEGALRATDTQYF.

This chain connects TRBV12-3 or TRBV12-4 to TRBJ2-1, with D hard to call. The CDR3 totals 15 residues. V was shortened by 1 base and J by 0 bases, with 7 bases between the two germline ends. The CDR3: CASSLVSFSYNEQFF. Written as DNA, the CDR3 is TGTGCCAGCAGTTTAGTGAGCTTCTCCTACAATGAGCAGTTCTTC.

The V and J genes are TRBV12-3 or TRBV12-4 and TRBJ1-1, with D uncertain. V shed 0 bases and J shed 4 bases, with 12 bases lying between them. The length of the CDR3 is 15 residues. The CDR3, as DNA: TGTGCCAGCAGTTTAGCGAGTATAGGGCTCACTGAAGCTTTCTTT. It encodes CASSLASIGLTEAFF.

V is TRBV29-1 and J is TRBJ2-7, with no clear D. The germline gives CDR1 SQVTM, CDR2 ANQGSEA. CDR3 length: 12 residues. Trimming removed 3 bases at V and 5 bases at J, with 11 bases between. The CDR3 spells CSVEKGIDEQYF. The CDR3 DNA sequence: TGCAGCGTTGAGAAGGGTATCGACGAGCAGTACTTC.

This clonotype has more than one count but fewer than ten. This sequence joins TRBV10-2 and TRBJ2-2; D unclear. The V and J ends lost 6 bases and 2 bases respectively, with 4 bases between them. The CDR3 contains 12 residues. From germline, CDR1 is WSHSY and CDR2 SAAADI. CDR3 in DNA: TGCGCCAGCAGAGTCAACACCGGGGAGCTGTTTTTT. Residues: CASRVNTGELFF.